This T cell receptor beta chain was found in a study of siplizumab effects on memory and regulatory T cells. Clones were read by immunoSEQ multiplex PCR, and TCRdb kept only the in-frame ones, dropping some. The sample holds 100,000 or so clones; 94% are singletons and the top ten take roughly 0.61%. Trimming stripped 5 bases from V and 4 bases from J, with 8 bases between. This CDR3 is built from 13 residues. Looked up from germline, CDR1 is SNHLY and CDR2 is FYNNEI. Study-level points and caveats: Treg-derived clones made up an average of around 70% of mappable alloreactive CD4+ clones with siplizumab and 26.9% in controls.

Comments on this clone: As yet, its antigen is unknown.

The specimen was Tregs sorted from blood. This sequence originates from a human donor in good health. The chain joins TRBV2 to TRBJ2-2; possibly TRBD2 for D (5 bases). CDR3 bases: TGTGCCAGCAGTTGGGAGTTCACCGGGGAGCTGTTTTTT. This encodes CASSWEFTGELFF. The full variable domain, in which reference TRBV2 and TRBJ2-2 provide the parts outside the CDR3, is EPEVTQTPSHQVTQMGQEVILRCVPISNHLYFYWYRQILGQKVEFLVSFYNNEISEKSEIFDDQFSVERPDGSNFTLKIRSTKLEDSAMYFCASSWEFTGELFFGEGSRLTVL.